Presented here are 22 T cell receptor beta chains from one specimen sequenced in a study of shared clonotypes between healthy human individuals. Using immunoSEQ multiplex PCR, the repertoire was profiled, and TCRdb retains in-frame clones only, with some absent. This table holds some 2,500,000 clones, 93% found once. Source material: naive CD4+ T cells from PBMCs. Documented subset: CD45RA+ positively selected. These receptors all come from a man between 18 and 29 years old in good health. Some clones in this sample may be carry-over from other donors' samples.

The chain combines TRBV28 with TRBJ2-2; TRBD2 matches 13 bases. The CDR3 covers 16 residues. Trimming at V came to 3 bases and at J to 5 bases, leaving 3 bases not matched to a gene. CDR1 is MDHEN, CDR2 SYDVKM, per germline. The CDR3, as DNA: TGTGCCAGCAGTTTTGGACTAGCGGGAGAAACCGGGGAGCTGTTTTTT. It specifies CASSFGLAGETGELFF.

This clone came up once. Distinct nucleotide sequences in the sample also encode this CDR3. J is TRBJ2-2 and V is TRBV5-1, with D unresolved. This CDR3 is built from 13 residues. Trimming cost V 8 bases and J 2 bases, with 10 bases left between them. Per the germline V gene, CDR1 is SGHRS and CDR2 is YFSETQ. The CDR3 DNA follows: TGCGCCAGTAAGGCAGATAACACCGGGGAGCTGTTTTTT. Amino acid sequence: CASKADNTGELFF.

This chain uses TRBV2 with TRBJ1-5, with 7 positions matching TRBD1. V gave up 3 bases and J gave up 4 bases; unmatched junction bases: 3. From germline, CDR1 is SNHLY and CDR2 FYNNEI. CDR3 length: 14 residues. This CDR3 reads CASSDRGFNQPQHF. The CDR3 DNA reads TGTGCCAGCAGTGACAGGGGGTTTAATCAGCCCCAGCATTTT.

V usage is TRBV19 and J usage is TRBJ2-7; 11 bases fit TRBD1. Germline V lookup: CDR1 LNHDA, CDR2 SQIVND (reference sequence). J was trimmed by 6 bases and V by 6 bases; bases with no gene match: 4. This CDR3 is built from 13 residues. The CDR3 loop reads CASRDRGPGEQYF. CDR3 DNA sequence: TGTGCCAGTAGGGACAGGGGGCCGGGCGAGCAGTACTTC.

This rearrangement joins TRBV27 to TRBJ1-3; TRBD1 might be the D (5 bases). CDR3 size: 14 residues. V was pared by 0 bases and J by 9 bases, with 12 bases between. Per germline, CDR1 MNHEY and CDR2 SMNVEV (reference sequence). The CDR3 is CASSLSRQGGTIYF. CDR3 nucleotides: TGTGCCAGCAGTTTATCAAGGCAGGGAGGCACCATATATTTT.

The rearrangement uses TRBV2 and TRBJ2-1; D is ambiguous. The CDR3 consists of 14 residues. The V end lost 3 bases, the J end lost 4 bases, and 10 bases lay between the germline ends. Germline V gene sequence: CDR1 SNHLY, CDR2 FYNNEI. Written as DNA, the CDR3 is TGTGCCAGCAGTGAGAGGTCCCTATACAATGAGCAGTTCTTC. Translating it yields CASSERSLYNEQFF.

This clone occurred once. The J gene is TRBJ2-3, the V gene TRBV4-3; TRBD1 might be the D (6 bases). Germline V CDR1 and CDR2: LGHNA, YSLEER. Trimming removed 0 bases at V and 7 bases at J, with 14 bases between. CDR3 length: 15 residues. The CDR3 DNA follows: TGCGCCAGCAGCCAAGACTCGTTTGGGGACAATACGCAGTATTTT. It specifies CASSQDSFGDNTQYF.

The J gene is TRBJ2-1, the V gene TRBV7-9; D is possibly TRBD1 or TRBD2 (5 bases each). From germline, CDR1 is SEHNR and CDR2 FQNEAQ (reference sequence). This CDR3 is 14 amino acids long. Trimming removed 1 base at V and 4 bases at J, with 8 bases between. The CDR3 loop reads CASSLGDGYNEQFF. DNA of the CDR3: TGTGCCAGCAGCTTAGGGGACGGATACAATGAGCAGTTCTTC. Complete variable domain (other parts from reference TRBV7-9 and TRBJ2-1): DTGVSQNPRHKITKRGQNVTFRCDPISEHNRLYWYRQTLGQGPEFLTYFQNEAQLEKSRLLSDRFSAERPKGSFSTLEIQRTEQGDSAMYLCASSLGDGYNEQFFGPGTRLTVL.

This clone was picked up one time. V and J are TRBV7-6 and TRBJ2-2; 10 nucleotides align to TRBD2. Trimming removed 5 bases from V and 7 bases from J; junction bases left unmatched: 10. The CDR3 loop spans 16 amino acids. Germline CDR1 reads SGHVS; CDR2 reads FNYEAQ. CDR3 nucleotide sequence: TGTGCCAGCAGCCCCTCCCTACTAGCGGGGATCGGGGAGCTGTTTTTT. This sequence encodes CASSPSLLAGIGELFF. The variable domain in full, completed from reference TRBV7-6 and TRBJ2-2, reads GAGVSQSPRYKVTKRGQDVALRCDPISGHVSLYWYRQALGQGPEFLTYFNYEAQQDKSGLPNDRFSAERPEGSISTLTIQRTEQRDSAMYRCASSPSLLAGIGELFFGEGSRLTVL.

In the case of this clone: The sample holds other DNA sequences that translate to the same CDR3. The rearrangement uses TRBV12-5 and TRBJ2-3, with D hard to call. This CDR3 comprises 12 residues. Germline V gene sequence: CDR1 LGHNT, CDR2 FRNRAP. V dropped 6 bases and J dropped 0 bases, with 4 bases sitting between them. Here the CDR3 reads CASGLSTDTQYF. The CDR3 nucleotides read TGTGCTAGTGGGCTAAGCACAGATACGCAGTATTTT.

This clone was seen a single time. This chain joins TRBV28 and TRBJ2-1; 14 bases are a match to TRBD2. The CDR3 runs 15 residues. J gave up 14 bases and V 7 bases, and 13 bases lay outside the gene matches. The germline CDR1 and CDR2 sequences are MDHEN and SYDVKM. CDR3 loop: CASKTGLAGAPDEFF. CDR3 in DNA: TGTGCCAGCAAAACGGGACTAGCGGGAGCCCCCGATGAGTTCTTC. Filled out from reference TRBV28 and TRBJ2-1, the complete variable domain reads DVKVTQSSRYLVKRTGEKVFLECVQDMDHENMFWYRQDPGLGLRLIYFSYDVKMKEKGDIPEGYSVSREKKERFSLILESASTNQTSMYLCASKTGLAGAPDEFFGPGTRLTVL.

The V and J genes are TRBV5-1 and TRBJ2-1; TRBD2 aligns across 8 bases. In germline, CDR1 is SGHRS, CDR2 YFSETQ. The CDR3 has 15 amino acids. The V gene end was trimmed by 4 bases and the J gene end by 7 bases; junction bases not matched to a gene: 10. The CDR3 bases are TGCGCCAGCAGCGGAGCCGGGACTAGGGGGAATGAGCAGTTCTTC. Translated, it gives CASSGAGTRGNEQFF.

The chain employs TRBV28 and TRBJ2-7; maybe TRBD2 (6 bases). The V and J ends lost 5 bases and 7 bases respectively, with 18 bases between them. The CDR3 is made up of 14 amino acids. Germline lookup yields CDR1 MDHEN and CDR2 SYDVKM. The DNA of the CDR3 is TGTGCCAGCAGTCGGGACCCAACGGCGGGGGAGCAGTACTTC. Protein: CASSRDPTAGEQYF.

Comments on this clone: Other DNA sequences of this sample code for an identical CDR3. This chain connects TRBV18 to TRBJ2-5; 8 bases are shared with TRBD1. Germline CDR1 is KGHSH and CDR2 is LQKENI. CDR3 size: 15 residues. J lost 2 bases, V lost 0 bases, and 2 bases had no gene match. The CDR3 reads CASSPPGTGQETQYF. CDR3 DNA: TGTGCCAGCTCACCACCAGGGACAGGACAAGAGACCCAGTACTTC.

The chain is built from TRBV7-2 and TRBJ1-2, with 7 bases aligning to TRBD1. The CDR3 is made up of 14 amino acids. Per the germline V gene, CDR1 is SGHTA and CDR2 is FQGNSA. Losses at the gene ends were 1 base for V and 4 bases for J; bases not matched to a gene: 3. DNA of the CDR3: TGTGCCAGCAGCTTAGTGGGACAGATCTATGGCTACACCTTC. Its translation is CASSLVGQIYGYTF.

The genes are TRBV7-9 and TRBJ2-1, with D uncertain. The CDR3 extends over 15 amino acids. Per germline, CDR1 SEHNR and CDR2 FQNEAQ (reference sequence). The V end was cut by 1 base, the J end by 6 bases, with 13 bases between. The CDR3 region has the DNA TGTGCCAGCAGCTTAGGTCGCCCCTCGACCAATGAGCAGTTCTTC. The encoded protein is CASSLGRPSTNEQFF.

A single count supports this clone. The rearrangement uses TRBV30 and TRBJ1-3, with D unclear. The CDR3 loop spans 15 amino acids. Germline V CDR1 and CDR2: GTSNPN, SVGIG (reference sequence). Between the trimmed V and J ends, which lost 0 bases and 0 bases, there was a span of 9 bases. CDR3 bases: TGTGCCTGGAGTGTTACGCTCAGCTCTGGAAACACCATATATTTT. Translated, it gives CAWSVTLSSGNTIYF.

CDR3 in amino acids: CASNDRGNQPQHF. CDR3 nucleotide sequence: TGTGCCAGTAACGACAGGGGCAATCAGCCCCAGCATTTT. The rearrangement links TRBV19 to TRBJ1-5, with 7 bases that match TRBD1. J was trimmed by 2 bases and V by 7 bases; bases with no gene match: 2. Germline V gene data show CDR1 as LNHDA and CDR2 as SQIVND (reference sequence). The CDR3 sequence is 13 residues long.

J is TRBJ2-1 and V is TRBV5-1, with TRBD2 identical over 14 bases. Germline trimming cut 6 bases from V and 0 bases from J; bases unmatched to any gene: 20. Germline loops: CDR1 SGHRS, CDR2 YFSETQ. This CDR3 is 22 amino acids long. The CDR3: CASTSQGEATSGRASSYNEQFF. CDR3 in DNA: TGCGCCAGCACTAGTCAAGGGGAGGCGACTAGCGGGAGGGCCAGCTCCTACAATGAGCAGTTCTTC. The full variable domain, rest sourced from reference TRBV5-1 and TRBJ2-1, is KAGVTQTPRYLIKTRGQQVTLSCSPISGHRSVSWYQQTPGQGLQFLFEYFSETQRNKGNFPGRFSGRQFSNSRSEMNVSTLELGDSALYLCASTSQGEATSGRASSYNEQFFGPGTRLTVL.

The chain couples TRBV9 to TRBJ2-3; D gene unclear. The germline CDR1 and CDR2 sequences are SGDLS and YYNGEE. The CDR3 runs to 12 residues. V was cut by 4 bases and J by 4 bases, with 7 bases left in between. CDR3 DNA sequence: TGTGCCAGCAGCCCAGTCGCAGATACGCAGTATTTT. Translated: CASSPVADTQYF. The complete variable domain, with remaining parts taken from reference TRBV9 and TRBJ2-3, reads DSGVTQTPKHLITATGQRVTLRCSPRSGDLSVYWYQQSLDQGLQFLIQYYNGEERAKGNILERFSAQQFPDLHSELNLSSLELGDSALYFCASSPVADTQYFGPGTRLTVL.

The chain joins TRBV19 to TRBJ1-4, with 8 bases matching TRBD1. The V and J ends lost 4 bases and 8 bases, in that order; junction bases with no gene match: 12. The CDR3 length is 16 residues. Per the germline V gene, CDR1 is LNHDA and CDR2 is SQIVND (reference sequence). In DNA form, the CDR3 reads TGTGCCAGTAGTAGGGGAGGTCCAGGGGGCAGCGAAAAACTGTTTTTT. Encoded protein: CASSRGGPGGSEKLFF.

This clone was observed a handful of times. The sample carries other DNA sequences with the same CDR3. This chain connects TRBV5-1 to TRBJ2-2; D unclear. The length of the CDR3 is 14 residues. The germline V gene has CDR1 SGHRS and CDR2 YFSETQ. Trimming cost V 1 base and J 0 bases, with 4 bases left between them. DNA of the CDR3: TGCGCCAGCAGCTTGTTTGCGAACACCGGGGAGCTGTTTTTT. This translates into CASSLFANTGELFF.